The text below deals with one T cell receptor beta chain. The data originate from a study of Ad26.COV2.S vaccination and SARS-CoV-2 variants. The CDR3 has 14 amino acids. V gave up 3 bases and J gave up 2 bases, with 10 bases separating them. Germline CDR1 reads LNHDA; CDR2 reads SQIVND (reference sequence). Treatment in this sample: approximately 18 received Ad26.COV2.S at low or high dose, single or two shots; five or six received placebo; per-sample allocation not given. Following the first vaccine or placebo injection, samples were taken on day 63. Method: immunoSEQ multiplex PCR; TCRdb's copy keeps in-frame clones and lacks some. Of under 500,000 clones in the sample, approximately 92% are singletons; the top ten hold more than 1.5%.

Here the sequenced sample was peripheral blood, taken in a trial of Ad26.COV2.S vaccine versus placebo. This receptor was obtained from a person between 18 and 65 years old who received the Ad26.COV2.S COVID-19 vaccine or a placebo. The rearrangement links TRBV19 to TRBJ2-5; D ambiguous. CDR3 sequence reads: CASSIRSPQETQYF. CDR3 sequence (DNA): TGTGCCAGTAGTATTCGGAGTCCACAAGAGACCCAGTACTTC.